The present TCR beta chain was sequenced within a study of TIL therapy for anti-PD-1-resistant metastatic lung cancer. Study-wide context: Most patients had lung adenocarcinoma; a few tumors were EGFR-mutant, two ALK-rearranged; half smoked currently or formerly. By whole-exome sequencing, median non-synonymous tumor mutation burden was roughly 1.6 mutations per megabase.

Germline loops: CDR1 GTSNPN, CDR2 SVGIG (reference sequence). Losses at the gene ends were 3 bases for V and 3 bases for J; bases not matched to a gene: 5. This CDR3 is built from 13 residues. The time point was: pre-treatment sample, taken before nivolumab and TIL therapy. Tumor tissue came from excised metastases, mostly pleural nodules or supraclavicular lymph nodes. The libraries were made with immunoSEQ v3. Each library reached roughly 2 million read pairs, or roughly 5-6.5 million at deep level. Here immunoSEQ multiplex PCR was the method, and the copy in TCRdb shows in-frame clones only, minus some. The sample lists 95,000 or so clones, about two thirds occurring once.

V is TRBV30 and J is TRBJ2-7, with 7 bases fitting TRBD1. The receptor comes from a person aged 25-79 years with non-small cell lung cancer. The starting material was tumor tissue, obtained at baseline. CDR3 sequence: CAWSRQGRYEQYF. Written as DNA, the CDR3 is TGTGCCTGGAGCCGACAGGGCCGCTACGAGCAGTACTTC.